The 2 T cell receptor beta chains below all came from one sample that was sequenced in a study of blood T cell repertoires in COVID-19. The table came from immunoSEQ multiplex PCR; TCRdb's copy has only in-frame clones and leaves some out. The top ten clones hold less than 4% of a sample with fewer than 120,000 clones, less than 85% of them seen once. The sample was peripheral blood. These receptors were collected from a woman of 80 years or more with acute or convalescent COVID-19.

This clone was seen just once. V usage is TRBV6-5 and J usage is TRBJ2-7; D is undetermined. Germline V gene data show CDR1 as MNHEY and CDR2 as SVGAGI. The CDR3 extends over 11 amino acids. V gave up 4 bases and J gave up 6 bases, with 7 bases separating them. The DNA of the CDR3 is TGTGCCAGCAGTTCCCCCTCCGAGCAGTACTTC. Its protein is CASSSPSEQYF.

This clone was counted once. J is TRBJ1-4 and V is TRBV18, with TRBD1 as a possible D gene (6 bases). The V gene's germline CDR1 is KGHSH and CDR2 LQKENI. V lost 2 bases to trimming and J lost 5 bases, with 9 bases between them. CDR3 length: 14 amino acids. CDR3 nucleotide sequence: TGTGCCAGCTCACCAAGGCAGGGGAATGAAAAACTGTTTTTT. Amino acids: CASSPRQGNEKLFF.